A selection of T cell receptor beta chains follows, all from one sample in a study of shared clonotypes between healthy human individuals. Here immunoSEQ multiplex PCR was the method, and the copy in TCRdb shows in-frame clones only, minus some. The sample contains 300,000 to 400,000 clones, around nine tenths of which appear only once. Sequencing was carried out using memory CD8+ T cells sorted from blood. The receptors shown here come from a man aged 18 to 30 in good health. CDR3s include the opening cysteine and the closing phenylalanine or tryptophan. Each record gives: clone size, J gene, D gene, CDR3 length, V gene, CDR3 DNA, CDR3 protein. The D gene is left open where the match is weak. Where a row states a size, it is once, few, many or the class of an expanded clone; other rows omit it.

size: NA
J: TRBJ1-1
D: TRBD1
length: 14
V: TRBV6-6
DNA: TGTGCCAGCAGTCCGACAGGGGCCTACACTGAAGCTTTCTTT
CDR3: CASSPTGAYTEAFF

size: few
J: TRBJ2-1
D: TRBD2
length: 14
V: TRBV19
DNA: TGTGCCAGTAGTACTTATCCCGGGAGGGGTGAGCAGTTCTTC
CDR3: CASSTYPGRGEQFF

size: NA
J: TRBJ2-2
D: NA
length: 16
V: TRBV27
DNA: TGTGCCAGCAGTTTGGTAGGGGGACAAAACACCGGGGAGCTGTTTTTT
CDR3: CASSLVGGQNTGELFF

size: NA
J: TRBJ2-3
D: TRBD1
length: 15
V: TRBV19
DNA: TGTGCCAGTAGTACGAGGGGGCCTCCGGGAGATACGCAGTATTTT
CDR3: CASSTRGPPGDTQYF

size: NA
J: TRBJ2-2
D: NA
length: 15
V: TRBV7-8
DNA: TGTGCCAGCAGCTTGGTACCGGAGGGATCCGGGGAGCTGTTTTTT
CDR3: CASSLVPEGSGELFF

size: NA
J: TRBJ2-3
D: TRBD2
length: 16
V: TRBV28
DNA: TGTGCCAGCAGTCGACTAGCGGGGGGGTTTGGAGATACGCAGTATTTT
CDR3: CASSRLAGGFGDTQYF

size: NA
J: TRBJ2-7
D: TRBD1
length: 14
V: TRBV7-9
DNA: TGTGCCAGCAGCGTGGGACAGGGGGTCTACGAGCAGTACTTC
CDR3: CASSVGQGVYEQYF

size: NA
J: TRBJ2-1
D: NA
length: 12
V: TRBV11-1
DNA: TGTGCCAGCAGCTTAGAGGGGCCCGGGCAGTTCTTC
CDR3: CASSLEGPGQFF

size: few
J: TRBJ2-3
D: NA
length: 17
V: TRBV27
DNA: TGTGCCAGCAGTCCCCTCCCGAGTGGCGGAACCACAGATACGCAGTATTTT
CDR3: CASSPLPSGGTTDTQYF

size: NA
J: TRBJ2-5
D: NA
length: 14
V: TRBV5-6
DNA: TGTGCCAGCAGCCCTAGGTATATTCAGGAGACCCAGTACTTC
CDR3: CASSPRYIQETQYF

size: NA
J: TRBJ2-2
D: TRBD1
length: 13
V: TRBV6-1
DNA: TGTGCCGGGGGACAGGGGAACACCGGGGAGCTGTTTTTT
CDR3: CAGGQGNTGELFF

size: NA
J: TRBJ2-2
D: TRBD1
length: 16
V: TRBV30
DNA: TGTGCCTGGAGTGTACTGCAGACAGGGACGGCCGGGGAGCTGTTTTTT
CDR3: CAWSVLQTGTAGELFF

size: NA
J: TRBJ2-3
D: TRBD2
length: 14
V: TRBV30
DNA: TGTGCCTGGGACCTAGCGGAGAGCACAGATACGCAGTATTTT
CDR3: CAWDLAESTDTQYF

size: NA
J: TRBJ2-1
D: TRBD2
length: 15
V: TRBV11-3
DNA: TGTGCCAGCAGCTTAGTAGCGGGCGTTCTTAATGAGCAGTTCTTC
CDR3: CASSLVAGVLNEQFF

size: NA
J: TRBJ2-7
D: NA
length: 14
V: TRBV7-9
DNA: TGTGCCAGCAGCTTAGCGCCCGGGATCTACGAGCAGTACTTC
CDR3: CASSLAPGIYEQYF

size: NA
J: TRBJ2-7
D: NA
length: 13
V: TRBV18
DNA: TGTGCCAGCTCACCATATGAGAGCTACGAGCAGTACTTC
CDR3: CASSPYESYEQYF

size: NA
J: TRBJ2-1
D: NA
length: 13
V: TRBV28
DNA: TGTGCCAGCAGTTTAGCCCCCTACAATGAGCAGTTCTTC
CDR3: CASSLAPYNEQFF

size: NA
J: TRBJ2-1
D: TRBD1
length: 16
V: TRBV11-3
DNA: TGTGCCAGCAGCTTAGGGACAGGGCTCAGGGACAATGAGCAGTTCTTC
CDR3: CASSLGTGLRDNEQFF

size: NA
J: TRBJ1-4
D: NA
length: 16
V: TRBV4-1
DNA: TGCGCCAGCAGCCAAGCCTCCGGGACTCTTAATGAAAAACTGTTTTTT
CDR3: CASSQASGTLNEKLFF

size: NA
J: TRBJ1-5
D: NA
length: 18
V: TRBV4-1
DNA: TGCGCCAGCAGCCAAGATTTGTCGGGACATGTGGGATATCAGCCCCAGCATTTT
CDR3: CASSQDLSGHVGYQPQHF

size: few
J: TRBJ1-1
D: NA
length: 11
V: TRBV30
DNA: TGTGCCTGGAGTCGGAACACTGAAGCTTTCTTT
CDR3: CAWSRNTEAFF

size: NA
J: TRBJ1-1
D: NA
length: 14
V: TRBV28
DNA: TGTGCCAGCAGACTAGACAGCCCGAACACTGAAGCTTTCTTT
CDR3: CASRLDSPNTEAFF

size: NA
J: TRBJ2-5
D: NA
length: 16
V: TRBV5-4
DNA: TGTGCCAGCAGCGTTGTTAAGGGACGACCGGGAGAGACCCAGTACTTC
CDR3: CASSVVKGRPGETQYF

size: NA
J: TRBJ1-6
D: NA
length: 15
V: TRBV4-3
DNA: TGCGCCAGCAGCCAAGCTCCGTGGGGAGATTCACCCCTCCACTTT
CDR3: CASSQAPWGDSPLHF

size: NA
J: TRBJ1-2
D: NA
length: 11
V: TRBV30
DNA: TGTGCCTGGTATGGCAGCTATGGCTACACCTTC
CDR3: CAWYGSYGYTF

size: once
J: TRBJ2-6
D: TRBD1
length: 16
V: TRBV10-3
DNA: TGTGCCATCAGCAGGGACAGGGGCTCTGGGGCCAACGTCCTGACTTTC
CDR3: CAISRDRGSGANVLTF

size: NA
J: TRBJ2-7
D: NA
length: 15
V: TRBV12-5
DNA: TGTGCTAGTGGTTTGGATCCCAGCGTCGCGGACGAGCAGTACTTC
CDR3: CASGLDPSVADEQYF

size: NA
J: TRBJ2-1
D: TRBD2
length: 17
V: TRBV4-3
DNA: TGCGCCAGCAGCCAAGATTTGGCTAGCGGGAATTACAATGAGCAGTTCTTC
CDR3: CASSQDLASGNYNEQFF